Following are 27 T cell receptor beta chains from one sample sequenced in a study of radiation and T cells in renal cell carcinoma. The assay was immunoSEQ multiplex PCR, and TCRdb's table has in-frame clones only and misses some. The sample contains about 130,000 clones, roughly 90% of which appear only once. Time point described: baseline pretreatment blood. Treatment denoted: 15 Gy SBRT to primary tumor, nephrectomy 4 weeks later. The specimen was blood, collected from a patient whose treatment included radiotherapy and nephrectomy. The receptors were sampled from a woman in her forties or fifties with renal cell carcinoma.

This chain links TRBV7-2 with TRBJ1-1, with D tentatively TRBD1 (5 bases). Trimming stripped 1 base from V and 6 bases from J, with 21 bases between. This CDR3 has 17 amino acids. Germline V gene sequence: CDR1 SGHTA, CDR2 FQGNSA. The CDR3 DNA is TGTGCCAGCAGCTTAGAGGGGTATGCAGGTACTAGGGCTGAAGCTTTCTTT. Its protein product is CASSLEGYAGTRAEAFF.

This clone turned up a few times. The CDR3 is CASRLGTGGADTQYF. CDR3 DNA: TGTGCCAGCAGGTTGGGGACAGGGGGCGCGGATACGCAGTATTTT. The V call is TRBV6-1, the J call TRBJ2-3; TRBD1 matches at 12 bases. The CDR3 is made up of 15 amino acids. Germline assignment: CDR1 MNHNS and CDR2 SASEGT. V dropped 6 bases and J dropped 6; count of bases not matched to a gene: 7.

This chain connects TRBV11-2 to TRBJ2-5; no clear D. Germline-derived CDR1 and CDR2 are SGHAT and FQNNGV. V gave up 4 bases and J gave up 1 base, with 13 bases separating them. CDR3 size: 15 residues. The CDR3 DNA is TGTGCCAGCAGCTACCGACGGAGAACCCAAGAGACCCAGTACTTC. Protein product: CASSYRRRTQETQYF.

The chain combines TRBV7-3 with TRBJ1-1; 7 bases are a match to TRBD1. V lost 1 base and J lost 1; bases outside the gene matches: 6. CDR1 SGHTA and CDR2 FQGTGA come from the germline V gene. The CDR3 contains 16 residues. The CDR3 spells CASSLMNRQGNTEAFF. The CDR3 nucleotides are TGTGCCAGCAGCTTAATGAACCGACAGGGGAACACTGAAGCTTTCTTT.

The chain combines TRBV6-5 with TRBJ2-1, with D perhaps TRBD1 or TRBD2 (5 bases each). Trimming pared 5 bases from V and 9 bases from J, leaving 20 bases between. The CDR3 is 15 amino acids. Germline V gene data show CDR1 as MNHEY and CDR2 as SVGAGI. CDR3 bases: TGTGCCAGCAGTAGAGGGACCTCAAGTTGGAGTGAGCAGTTCTTC. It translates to CASSRGTSSWSEQFF.

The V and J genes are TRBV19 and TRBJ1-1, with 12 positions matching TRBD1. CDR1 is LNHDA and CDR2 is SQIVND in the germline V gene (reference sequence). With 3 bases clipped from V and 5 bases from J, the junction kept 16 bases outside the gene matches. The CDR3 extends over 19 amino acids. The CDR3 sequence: CASSILPGQGAREYTEAFF. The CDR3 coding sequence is TGTGCCAGTAGTATTCTCCCGGGACAGGGGGCGCGGGAATATACTGAAGCTTTCTTT.

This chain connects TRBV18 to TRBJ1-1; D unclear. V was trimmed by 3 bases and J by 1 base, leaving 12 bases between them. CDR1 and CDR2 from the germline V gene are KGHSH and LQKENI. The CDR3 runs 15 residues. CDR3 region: CASSPSRASNTEAFF. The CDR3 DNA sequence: TGTGCCAGCTCACCGTCGCGGGCCTCGAACACTGAAGCTTTCTTT.

CDR3 bases: TGTGCCAGCAGCCGTGGGCAGGGTAGCTCCTACAATGAGCAGTTCTTC. It yields the protein CASSRGQGSSYNEQFF. The V call is TRBV14, the J call TRBJ2-1; tentative D call: TRBD1 (5 bases). Trimming stripped 4 bases from V and 0 bases from J, with 13 bases between. Germline V gene data show CDR1 as SGHDN and CDR2 as FVKESK. This CDR3 is built from 16 residues.

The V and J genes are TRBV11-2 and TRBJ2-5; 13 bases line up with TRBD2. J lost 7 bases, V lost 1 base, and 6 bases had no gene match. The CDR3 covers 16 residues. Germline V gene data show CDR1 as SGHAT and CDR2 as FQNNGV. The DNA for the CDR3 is TGTGCCAGCAGCTTAGGAACTAGCGGGGGGGCAAGGACCCAGTACTTC. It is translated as CASSLGTSGGARTQYF.

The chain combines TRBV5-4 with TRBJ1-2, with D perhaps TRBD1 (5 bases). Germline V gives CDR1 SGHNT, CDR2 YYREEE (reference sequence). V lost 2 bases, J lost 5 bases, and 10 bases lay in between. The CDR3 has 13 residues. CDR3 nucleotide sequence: TGTGCCAGCAGCTTAGGAGGGGAGTATGGCTACACCTTC. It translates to CASSLGGEYGYTF.

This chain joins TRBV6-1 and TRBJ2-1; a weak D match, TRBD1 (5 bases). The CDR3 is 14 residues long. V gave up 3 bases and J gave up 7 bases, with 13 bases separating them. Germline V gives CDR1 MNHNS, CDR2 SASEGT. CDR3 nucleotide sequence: TGTGCCAGCAGTGATCAGGGTATAGTAAATGAGCAGTTCTTC. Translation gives CASSDQGIVNEQFF.

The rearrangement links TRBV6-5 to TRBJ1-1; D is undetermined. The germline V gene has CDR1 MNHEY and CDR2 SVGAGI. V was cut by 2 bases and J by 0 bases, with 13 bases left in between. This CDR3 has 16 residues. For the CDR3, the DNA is TGTGCCAGCAGTTACGGGGATCGGTTTATGAACACTGAAGCTTTCTTT. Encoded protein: CASSYGDRFMNTEAFF.

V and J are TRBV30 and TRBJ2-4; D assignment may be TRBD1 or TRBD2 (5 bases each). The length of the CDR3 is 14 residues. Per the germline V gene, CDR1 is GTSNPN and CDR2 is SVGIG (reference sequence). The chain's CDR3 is CATRWGWAKNIQYF. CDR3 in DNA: TGTGCGACTCGGTGGGGGTGGGCCAAAAACATTCAGTACTTC.

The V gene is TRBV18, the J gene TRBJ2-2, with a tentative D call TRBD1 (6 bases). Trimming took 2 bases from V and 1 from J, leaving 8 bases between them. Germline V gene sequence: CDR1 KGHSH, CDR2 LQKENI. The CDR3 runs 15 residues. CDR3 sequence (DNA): TGTGCCAGCTCACCATCACAGGGGAACACCGGGGAGCTGTTTTTT. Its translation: CASSPSQGNTGELFF.

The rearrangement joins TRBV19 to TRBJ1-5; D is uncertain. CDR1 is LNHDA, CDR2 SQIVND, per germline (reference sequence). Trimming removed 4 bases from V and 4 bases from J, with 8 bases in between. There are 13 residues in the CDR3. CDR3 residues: CASSRAVNQPQHF. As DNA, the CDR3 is TGTGCCAGTAGTAGGGCAGTTAATCAGCCCCAGCATTTT. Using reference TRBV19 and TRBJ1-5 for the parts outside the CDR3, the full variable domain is DGGITQSPKYLFRKEGQNVTLSCEQNLNHDAMYWYRQDPGQGLRLIYYSQIVNDFQKGDIAEGYSVSREKKESFPLTVTSAQKNPTAFYLCASSRAVNQPQHFGDGTRLSIL.

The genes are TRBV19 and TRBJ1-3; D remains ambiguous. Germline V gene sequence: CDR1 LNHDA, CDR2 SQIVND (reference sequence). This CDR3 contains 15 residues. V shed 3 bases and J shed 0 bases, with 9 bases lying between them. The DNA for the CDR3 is TGTGCCAGTAGTATTCCAGGCAACTCTGGAAACACCATATATTTT. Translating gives CASSIPGNSGNTIYF.

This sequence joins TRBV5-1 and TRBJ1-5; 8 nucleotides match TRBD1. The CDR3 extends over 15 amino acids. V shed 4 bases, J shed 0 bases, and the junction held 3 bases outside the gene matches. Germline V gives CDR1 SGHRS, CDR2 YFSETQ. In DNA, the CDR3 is TGCGCCAGCAGCCCGACAGGGGTTAGCAATCAGCCCCAGCATTTT. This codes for CASSPTGVSNQPQHF.

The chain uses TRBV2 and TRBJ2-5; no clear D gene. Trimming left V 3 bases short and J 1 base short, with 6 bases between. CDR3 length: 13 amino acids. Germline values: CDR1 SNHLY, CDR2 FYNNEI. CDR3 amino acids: CASSDPLQETQYF. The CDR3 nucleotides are TGTGCCAGCAGTGATCCCCTCCAAGAGACCCAGTACTTC.

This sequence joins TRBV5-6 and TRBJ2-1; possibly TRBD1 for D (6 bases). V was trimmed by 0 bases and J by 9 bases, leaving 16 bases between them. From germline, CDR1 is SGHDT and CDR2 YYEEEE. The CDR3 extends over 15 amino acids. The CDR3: CASSLAGRGSIEQFF. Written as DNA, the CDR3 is TGTGCCAGCAGCTTGGCCGGCAGGGGATCTATTGAGCAGTTCTTC.

The CDR3 region is CASSQLGMVGQPQHF. The DNA of the CDR3 is TGTGCCAGCAGCCAACTTGGGATGGTTGGGCAGCCCCAGCATTTT. The V and J genes are TRBV4-2 and TRBJ1-5; D unclear. The CDR3 is made up of 15 amino acids. Deletions cut 2 bases from V and 7 bases from J, with 15 bases between. The germline gives CDR1 LGHNA, CDR2 YNFKEQ.

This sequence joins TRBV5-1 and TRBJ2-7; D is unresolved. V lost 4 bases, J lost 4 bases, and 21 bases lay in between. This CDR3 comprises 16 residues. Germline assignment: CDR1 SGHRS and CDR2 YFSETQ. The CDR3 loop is CASSPDGPHIDYEQYF. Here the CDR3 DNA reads TGCGCCAGCAGCCCGGACGGGCCCCATATCGATTACGAGCAGTACTTC.

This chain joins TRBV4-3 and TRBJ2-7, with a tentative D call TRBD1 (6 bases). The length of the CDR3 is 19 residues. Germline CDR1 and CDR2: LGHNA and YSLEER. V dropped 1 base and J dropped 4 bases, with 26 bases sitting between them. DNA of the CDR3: TGCGCCAGCAGCCAAGGAGTGCAGTGGAGGACAGACCCCGTTTACGAGCAGTACTTC. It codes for CASSQGVQWRTDPVYEQYF.

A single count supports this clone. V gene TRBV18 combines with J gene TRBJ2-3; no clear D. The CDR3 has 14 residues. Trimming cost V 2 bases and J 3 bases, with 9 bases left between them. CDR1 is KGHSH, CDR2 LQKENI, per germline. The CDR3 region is CASSPGTETDTQYF. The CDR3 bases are TGTGCCAGCTCACCAGGTACCGAAACAGATACGCAGTATTTT.

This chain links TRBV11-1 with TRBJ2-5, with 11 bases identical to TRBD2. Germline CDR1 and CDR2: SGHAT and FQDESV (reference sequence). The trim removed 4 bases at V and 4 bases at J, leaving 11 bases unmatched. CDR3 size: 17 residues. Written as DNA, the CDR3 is TGTGCCAGCAGCTCTGGGAGCCTAGCGGGGGGACGAGAGACCCAGTACTTC. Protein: CASSSGSLAGGRETQYF. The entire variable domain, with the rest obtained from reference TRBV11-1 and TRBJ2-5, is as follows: EAEVAQSPRYKITEKSQAVAFWCDPISGHATLYWYRQILGQGPELLVQFQDESVVDDSQLPKDRFSAERLKGVDSTLKIQPAELGDSAMYLCASSSGSLAGGRETQYFGPGTRLLVL.

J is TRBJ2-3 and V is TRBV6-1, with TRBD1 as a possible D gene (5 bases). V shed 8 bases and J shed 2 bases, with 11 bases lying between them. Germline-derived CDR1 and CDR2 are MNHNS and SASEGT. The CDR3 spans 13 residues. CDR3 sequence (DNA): TGTGCCAGCTTACGACAGAACACAGATACGCAGTATTTT. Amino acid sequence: CASLRQNTDTQYF.

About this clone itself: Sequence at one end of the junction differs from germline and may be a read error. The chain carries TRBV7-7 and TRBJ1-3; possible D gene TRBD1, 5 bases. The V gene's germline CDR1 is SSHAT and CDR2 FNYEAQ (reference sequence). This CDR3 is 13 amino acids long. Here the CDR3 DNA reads TGTGCTAGCAGCTTAGAGTACGGGGGGACCATATATTTT. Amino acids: CASSLEYGGTIYF.

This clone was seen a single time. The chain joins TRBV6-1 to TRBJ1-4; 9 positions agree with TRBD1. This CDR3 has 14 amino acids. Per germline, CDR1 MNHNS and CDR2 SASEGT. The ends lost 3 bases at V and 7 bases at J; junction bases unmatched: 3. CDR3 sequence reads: CASSDYRGREKLFF. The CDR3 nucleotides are TGTGCCAGCAGTGATTACAGGGGGCGTGAAAAACTGTTTTTT.